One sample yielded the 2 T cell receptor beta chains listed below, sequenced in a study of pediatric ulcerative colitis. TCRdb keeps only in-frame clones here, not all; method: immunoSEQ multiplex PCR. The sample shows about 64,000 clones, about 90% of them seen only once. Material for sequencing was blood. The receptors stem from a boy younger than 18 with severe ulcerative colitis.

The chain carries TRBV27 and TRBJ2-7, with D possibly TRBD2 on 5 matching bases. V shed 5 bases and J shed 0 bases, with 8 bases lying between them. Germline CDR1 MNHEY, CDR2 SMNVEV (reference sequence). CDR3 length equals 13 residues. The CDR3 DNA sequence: TGTGCCAGCAGTCACGGGAACTCCTACGAGCAGTACTTC. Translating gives CASSHGNSYEQYF.

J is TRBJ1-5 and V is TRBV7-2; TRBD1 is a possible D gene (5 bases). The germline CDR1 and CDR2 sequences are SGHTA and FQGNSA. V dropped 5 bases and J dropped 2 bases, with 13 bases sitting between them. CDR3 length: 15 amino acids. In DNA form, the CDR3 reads TGTGCCAGCAGCCCCGGGGGGGATGGCAATCAGCCCCAGCATTTT. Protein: CASSPGGDGNQPQHF.